The subject of this entry is one T cell receptor (beta chain). The sample originates from a study of blood T cell repertoires in COVID-19. As for the study in general: Sources were T cells, B-cell-depleted T cells, or PBMCs; the material itself was cDNA or gDNA.

Original handling: Amplifying reference gene primers gave estimates of nucleated cell counts. Using immunoSEQ multiplex PCR, the repertoire was profiled, and TCRdb retains in-frame clones only, with some absent. The V and J calls and clone size were taken over from that table, and D and trimming were inferred from the DNA. Counted here are 110,000 or so clones, about 85% occurring once; the ten biggest clones make up around 1.5%. This CDR3 has 13 residues. CDR1 and CDR2 from the germline V gene are SGHDT and YYEEEE. The V and J ends lost 0 bases and 2 bases respectively, with 5 bases between them. The V and J genes are TRBV5-6 and TRBJ1-2; D gene ambiguous. The material sequenced was peripheral blood. The origin of this receptor is a man aged 50 to 60 with acute or convalescent COVID-19. The DNA of the CDR3 is TGTGCCAGCAGCTTGGGAGGGAACTATGGCTACACCTTC. Translation: CASSLGGNYGYTF.